This T cell receptor (beta chain) was recorded in a study of blood T cells in healthy people across ages. Study results and caveats: When one million T cells were used, diversity estimates were thought to be underestimates.

Remarks on this clonotype: Its antigen is undetermined.

The individuals who served as donors were healthy Caucasians living in Russia, aged roughly 6 to 100. Each sample had at least 6 million PBMCs isolated. V gave up 1 base and J gave up 2 bases, with 9 bases separating them. The CDR3 extends over 15 amino acids. Germline V gene data show CDR1 as LGHDT and CDR2 as YNNKEL (reference sequence). Together with a sample-barcoded 5' primer, a J-beta primer mix was included in a second PCR lasting about 7 to 12 cycles. TCRdb analysed the 5' RACE reads with MiXCR anew, one entry per CDR3 protein. The sample includes about 1.4 million distinct CDR3 sequences, 45% to 70% of them seen just once.

The gene calls are TRBV3-1 and TRBJ2-1, with TRBD1 as a possible D gene (5 bases). Sequencing was done on a sample of blood. The source is a man between 18 and 35 years old in good health. Here the CDR3 reads CASSQGQSPYNEQFF. CDR3 coding DNA: TGTGCCAGCAGCCAAGGACAGAGCCCCTACAATGAGCAGTTCTTC.